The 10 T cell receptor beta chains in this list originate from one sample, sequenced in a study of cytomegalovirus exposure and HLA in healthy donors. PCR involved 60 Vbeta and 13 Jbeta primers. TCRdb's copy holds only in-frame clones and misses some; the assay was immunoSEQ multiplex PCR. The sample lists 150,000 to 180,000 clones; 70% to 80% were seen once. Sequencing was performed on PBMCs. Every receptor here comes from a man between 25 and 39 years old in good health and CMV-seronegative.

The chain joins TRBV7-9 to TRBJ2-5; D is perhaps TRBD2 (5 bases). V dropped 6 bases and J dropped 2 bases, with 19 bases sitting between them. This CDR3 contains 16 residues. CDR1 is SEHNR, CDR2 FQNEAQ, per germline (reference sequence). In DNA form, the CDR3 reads TGTGCCAGCAGTTTTTCCCGACTAAAATTACAAGAGACCCAGTACTTC. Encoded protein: CASSFSRLKLQETQYF.

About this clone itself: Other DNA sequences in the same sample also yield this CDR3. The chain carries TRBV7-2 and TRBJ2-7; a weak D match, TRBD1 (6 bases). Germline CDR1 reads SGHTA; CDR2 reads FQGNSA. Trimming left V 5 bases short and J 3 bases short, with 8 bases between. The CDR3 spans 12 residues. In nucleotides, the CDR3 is TGTGCCAGCAGCACGGACAGCTACGAGCAGTACTTC. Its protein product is CASSTDSYEQYF.

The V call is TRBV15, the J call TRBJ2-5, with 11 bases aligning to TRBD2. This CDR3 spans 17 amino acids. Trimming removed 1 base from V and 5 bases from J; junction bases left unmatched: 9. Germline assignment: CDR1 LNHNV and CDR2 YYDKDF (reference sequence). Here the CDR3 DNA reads TGTGCCACCAGCAGAGGACTAGCGGGGCTCCCCGGGGAGACCCAGTACTTC. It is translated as CATSRGLAGLPGETQYF.

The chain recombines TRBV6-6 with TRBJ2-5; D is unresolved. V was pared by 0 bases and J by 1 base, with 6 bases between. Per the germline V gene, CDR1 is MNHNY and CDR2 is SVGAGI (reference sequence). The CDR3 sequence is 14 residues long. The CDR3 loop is CASSYSNSQETQYF. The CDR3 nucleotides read TGTGCCAGCAGTTACTCGAACAGCCAAGAGACCCAGTACTTC.

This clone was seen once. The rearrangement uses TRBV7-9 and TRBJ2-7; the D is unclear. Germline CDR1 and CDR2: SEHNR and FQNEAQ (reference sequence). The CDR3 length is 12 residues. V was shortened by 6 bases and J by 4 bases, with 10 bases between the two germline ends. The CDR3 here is CASSWLRYEQYF. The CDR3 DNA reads TGTGCCAGCAGTTGGCTCCGTTACGAGCAGTACTTC. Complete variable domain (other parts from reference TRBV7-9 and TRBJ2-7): DTGVSQNPRHKITKRGQNVTFRCDPISEHNRLYWYRQTLGQGPEFLTYFQNEAQLEKSRLLSDRFSAERPKGSFSTLEIQRTEQGDSAMYLCASSWLRYEQYFGPGTRLTVT.

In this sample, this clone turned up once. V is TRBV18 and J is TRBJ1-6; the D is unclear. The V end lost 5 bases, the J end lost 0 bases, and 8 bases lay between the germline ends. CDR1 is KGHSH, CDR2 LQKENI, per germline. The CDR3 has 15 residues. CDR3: CASSDGSSYNSPLHF. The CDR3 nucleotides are TGTGCCAGCTCAGACGGGAGCTCCTATAATTCACCCCTCCACTTT.

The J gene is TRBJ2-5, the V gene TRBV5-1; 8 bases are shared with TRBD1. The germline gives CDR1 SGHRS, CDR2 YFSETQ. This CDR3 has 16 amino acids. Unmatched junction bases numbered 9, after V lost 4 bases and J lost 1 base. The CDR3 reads CASSQTGASLQETQYF. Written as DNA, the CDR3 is TGCGCCAGCAGCCAGACAGGGGCCAGCCTCCAAGAGACCCAGTACTTC. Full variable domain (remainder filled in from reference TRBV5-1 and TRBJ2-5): KAGVTQTPRYLIKTRGQQVTLSCSPISGHRSVSWYQQTPGQGLQFLFEYFSETQRNKGNFPGRFSGRQFSNSRSEMNVSTLELGDSALYLCASSQTGASLQETQYFGPGTRLLVL.

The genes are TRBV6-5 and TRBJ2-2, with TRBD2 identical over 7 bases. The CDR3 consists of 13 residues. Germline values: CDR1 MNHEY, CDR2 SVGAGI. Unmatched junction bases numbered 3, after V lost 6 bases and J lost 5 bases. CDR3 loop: CASSPGGTGELFF. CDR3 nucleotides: TGTGCCAGCAGCCCGGGGGGTACCGGGGAGCTGTTTTTT.

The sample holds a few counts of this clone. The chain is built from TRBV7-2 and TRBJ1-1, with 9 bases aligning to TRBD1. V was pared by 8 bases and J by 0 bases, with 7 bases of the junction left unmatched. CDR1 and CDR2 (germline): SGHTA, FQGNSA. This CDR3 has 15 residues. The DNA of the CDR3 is TGTGCCAGCGGAGCCGGGACAGGGATGAACACTGAAGCTTTCTTT. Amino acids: CASGAGTGMNTEAFF.

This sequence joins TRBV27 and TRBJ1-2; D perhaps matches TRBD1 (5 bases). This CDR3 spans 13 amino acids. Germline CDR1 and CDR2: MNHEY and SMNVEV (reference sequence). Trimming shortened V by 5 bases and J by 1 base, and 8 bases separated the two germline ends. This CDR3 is CASSPTDNYGYTF. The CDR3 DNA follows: TGTGCCAGCAGTCCGACAGATAACTATGGCTACACCTTC.